This paragraph reports one T cell receptor beta chain. The antigen remains unidentified. These data originate in a study of Ad26.COV2.S vaccination and SARS-CoV-2 variants. Study overall: It was the COV1001 Ad26.COV2.S trial arm that included the donor. General study results and limits: Once vaccination had occurred, spike-specific CD8+ and CD4+ T cell responses reportedly showed substantial breadth.

The CDR3 length is 12 residues. The germline CDR1 and CDR2 sequences are DFQATT and SNEGSKA (reference sequence). The V gene lost 3 bases and the J gene lost 6 bases, with 12 bases spanning the gap. Described treatment: about 20 received Ad26.COV2.S at low or high dose, single or two shots; 5 received placebo; per-sample allocation not given. Day 63 after the first injection of vaccine or placebo was the sampling time. Generated by immunoSEQ multiplex PCR, the TCRdb table keeps only in-frame clones and is missing some. The sample holds around 370,000 clones, roughly 84% seen once. The origin of this receptor is a person between 18 and 65 years old who received the Ad26.COV2.S COVID-19 vaccine or a placebo. The V gene is TRBV20-1, the J gene TRBJ2-7, with unresolved D. This material consisted of peripheral blood, taken in a trial of Ad26.COV2.S vaccine versus placebo. The chain's CDR3 is CSASGTTTEQYF. The CDR3 region has the DNA TGCAGTGCTAGTGGAACCACCACCGAGCAGTACTTC.